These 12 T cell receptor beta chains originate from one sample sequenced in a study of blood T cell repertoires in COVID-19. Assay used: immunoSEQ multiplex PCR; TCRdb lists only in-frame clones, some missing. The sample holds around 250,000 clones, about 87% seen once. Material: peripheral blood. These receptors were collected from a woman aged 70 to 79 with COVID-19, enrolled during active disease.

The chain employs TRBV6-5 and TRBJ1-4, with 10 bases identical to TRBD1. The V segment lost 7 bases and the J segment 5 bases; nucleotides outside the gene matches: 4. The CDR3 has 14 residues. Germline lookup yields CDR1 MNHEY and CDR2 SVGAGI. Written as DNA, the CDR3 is TGTGCCAGCAAACGGACAGGGGGAAATGAAAAACTGTTTTTT. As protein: CASKRTGGNEKLFF.

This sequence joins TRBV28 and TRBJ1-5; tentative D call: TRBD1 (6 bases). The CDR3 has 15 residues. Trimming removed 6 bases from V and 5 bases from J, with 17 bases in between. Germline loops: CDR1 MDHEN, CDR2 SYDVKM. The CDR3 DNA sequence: TGTGCCAGCAGCCGAATTCAGGGGATGGATCAGCCCCAGCATTTT. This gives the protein CASSRIQGMDQPQHF. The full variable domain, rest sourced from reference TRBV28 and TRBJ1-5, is DVKVTQSSRYLVKRTGEKVFLECVQDMDHENMFWYRQDPGLGLRLIYFSYDVKMKEKGDIPEGYSVSREKKERFSLILESASTNQTSMYLCASSRIQGMDQPQHFGDGTRLSIL.

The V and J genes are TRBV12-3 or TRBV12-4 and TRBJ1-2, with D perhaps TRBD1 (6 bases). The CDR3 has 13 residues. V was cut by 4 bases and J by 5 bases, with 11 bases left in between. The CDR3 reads CASSSSTGYGYTF. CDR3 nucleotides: TGTGCCAGCAGTTCCTCGACAGGTTATGGCTACACCTTC.

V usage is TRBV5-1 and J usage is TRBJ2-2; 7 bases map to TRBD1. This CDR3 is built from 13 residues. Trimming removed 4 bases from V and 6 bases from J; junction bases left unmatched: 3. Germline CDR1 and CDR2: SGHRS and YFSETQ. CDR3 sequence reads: CASSVRGPGELFF. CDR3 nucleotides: TGCGCCAGCAGCGTTAGGGGGCCCGGGGAGCTGTTTTTT.

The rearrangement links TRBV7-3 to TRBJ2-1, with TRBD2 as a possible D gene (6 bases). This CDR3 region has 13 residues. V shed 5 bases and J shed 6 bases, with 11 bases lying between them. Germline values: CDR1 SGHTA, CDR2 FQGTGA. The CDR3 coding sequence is TGTGCCAGCAGCCAGACTAGGTTCAATGAGCAGTTCTTC. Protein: CASSQTRFNEQFF.

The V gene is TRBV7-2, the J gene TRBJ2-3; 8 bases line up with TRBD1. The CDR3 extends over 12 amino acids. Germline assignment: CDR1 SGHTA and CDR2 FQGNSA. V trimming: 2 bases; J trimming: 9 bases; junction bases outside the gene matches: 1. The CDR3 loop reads CASSLRQGTQYF. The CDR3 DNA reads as TGTGCCAGCAGCTTAAGACAGGGGACGCAGTATTTT.

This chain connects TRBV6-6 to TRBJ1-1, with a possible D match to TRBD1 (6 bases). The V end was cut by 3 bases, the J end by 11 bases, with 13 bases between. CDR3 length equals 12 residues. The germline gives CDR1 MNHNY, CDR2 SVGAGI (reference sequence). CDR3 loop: CASSYAGQRAFF. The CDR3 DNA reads TGTGCCAGCAGTTATGCCGGACAGCGGGCTTTCTTT.

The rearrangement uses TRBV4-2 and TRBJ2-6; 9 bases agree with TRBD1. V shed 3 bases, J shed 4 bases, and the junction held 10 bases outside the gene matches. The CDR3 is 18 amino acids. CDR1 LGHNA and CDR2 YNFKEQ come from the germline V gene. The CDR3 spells CASSQAQGADSGANVLTF. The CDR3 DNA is TGTGCCAGCAGCCAGGCACAGGGGGCTGATTCCGGGGCCAACGTCCTGACTTTC.

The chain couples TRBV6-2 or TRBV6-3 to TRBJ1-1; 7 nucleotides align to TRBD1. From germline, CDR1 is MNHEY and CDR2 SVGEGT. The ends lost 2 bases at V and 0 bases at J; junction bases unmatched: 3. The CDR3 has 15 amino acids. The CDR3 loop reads CASSYTTGLNTEAFF. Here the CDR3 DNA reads TGTGCCAGCAGTTACACGACAGGGCTGAACACTGAAGCTTTCTTT.

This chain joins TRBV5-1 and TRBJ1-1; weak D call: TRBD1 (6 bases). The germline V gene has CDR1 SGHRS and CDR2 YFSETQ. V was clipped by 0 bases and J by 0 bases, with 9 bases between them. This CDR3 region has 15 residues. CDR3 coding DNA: TGCGCCAGCAGCTTGGTCTCAGGGGTGAACACTGAAGCTTTCTTT. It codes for CASSLVSGVNTEAFF.

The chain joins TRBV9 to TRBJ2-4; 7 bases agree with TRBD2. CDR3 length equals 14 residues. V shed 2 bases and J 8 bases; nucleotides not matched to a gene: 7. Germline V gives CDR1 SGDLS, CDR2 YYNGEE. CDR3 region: CASSVGGSGDIQYF. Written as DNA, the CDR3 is TGTGCCAGCAGCGTCGGCGGGAGTGGGGACATTCAGTACTTC.

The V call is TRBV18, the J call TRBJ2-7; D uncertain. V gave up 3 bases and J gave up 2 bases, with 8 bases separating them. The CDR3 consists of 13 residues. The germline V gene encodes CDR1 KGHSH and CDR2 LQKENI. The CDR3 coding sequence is TGTGCCAGCTCACCCGGCGGTACCTACGAGCAGTACTTC. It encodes CASSPGGTYEQYF.